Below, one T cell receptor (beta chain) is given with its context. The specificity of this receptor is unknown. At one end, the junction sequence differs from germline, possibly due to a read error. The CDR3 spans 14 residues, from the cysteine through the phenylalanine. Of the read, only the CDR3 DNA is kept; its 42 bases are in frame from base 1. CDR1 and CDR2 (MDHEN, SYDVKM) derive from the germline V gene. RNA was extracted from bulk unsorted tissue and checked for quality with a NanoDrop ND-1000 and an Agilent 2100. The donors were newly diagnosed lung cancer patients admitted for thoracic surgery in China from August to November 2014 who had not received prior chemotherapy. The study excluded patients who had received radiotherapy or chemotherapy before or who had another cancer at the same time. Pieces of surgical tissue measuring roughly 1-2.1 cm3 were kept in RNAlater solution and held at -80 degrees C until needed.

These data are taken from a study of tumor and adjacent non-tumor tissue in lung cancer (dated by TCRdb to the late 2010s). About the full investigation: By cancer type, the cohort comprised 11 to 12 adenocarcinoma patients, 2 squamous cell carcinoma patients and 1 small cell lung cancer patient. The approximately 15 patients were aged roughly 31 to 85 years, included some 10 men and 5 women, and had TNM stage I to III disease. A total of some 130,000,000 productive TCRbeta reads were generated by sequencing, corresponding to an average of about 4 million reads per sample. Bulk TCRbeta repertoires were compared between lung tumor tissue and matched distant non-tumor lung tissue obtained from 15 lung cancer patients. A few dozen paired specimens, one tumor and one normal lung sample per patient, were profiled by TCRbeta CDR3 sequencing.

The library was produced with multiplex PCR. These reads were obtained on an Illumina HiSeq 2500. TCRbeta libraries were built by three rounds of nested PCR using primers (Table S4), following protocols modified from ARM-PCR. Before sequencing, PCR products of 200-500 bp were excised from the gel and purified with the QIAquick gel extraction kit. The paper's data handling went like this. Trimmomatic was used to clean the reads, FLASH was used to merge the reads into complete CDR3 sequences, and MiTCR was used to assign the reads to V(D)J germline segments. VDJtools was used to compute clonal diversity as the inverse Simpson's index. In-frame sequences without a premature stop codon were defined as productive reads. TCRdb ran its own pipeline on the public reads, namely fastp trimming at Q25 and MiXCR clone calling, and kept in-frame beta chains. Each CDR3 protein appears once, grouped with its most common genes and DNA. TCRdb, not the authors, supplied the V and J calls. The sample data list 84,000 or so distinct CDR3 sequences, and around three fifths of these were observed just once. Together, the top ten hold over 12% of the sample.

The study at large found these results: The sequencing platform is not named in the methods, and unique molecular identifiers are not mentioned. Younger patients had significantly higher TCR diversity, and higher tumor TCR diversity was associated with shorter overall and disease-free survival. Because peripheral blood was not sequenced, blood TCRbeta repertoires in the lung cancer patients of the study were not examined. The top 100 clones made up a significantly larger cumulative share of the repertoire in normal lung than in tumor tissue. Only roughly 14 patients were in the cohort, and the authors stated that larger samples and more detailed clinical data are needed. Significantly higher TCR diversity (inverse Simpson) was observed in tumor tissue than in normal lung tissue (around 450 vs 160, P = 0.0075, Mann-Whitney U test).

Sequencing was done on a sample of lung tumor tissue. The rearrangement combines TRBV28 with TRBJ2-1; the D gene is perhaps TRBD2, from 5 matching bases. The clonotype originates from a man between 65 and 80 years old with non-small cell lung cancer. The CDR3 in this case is CTSLVLASVNEQFF. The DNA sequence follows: TGTACCAGTTTAGTCCTAGCCTCCGTGAATGAGCAGTTCTTC.